One and the same sample provided the 30 T cell receptor beta chains below, sequenced in a study of spatial heterogeneity in lung cancer. Antigens of these TCRs are unknown. The time point is: sample taken at primary tumor resection. Points from the study as a whole: It was found that expanded intratumoral alpha and beta TCR counts tracked tumor mutation counts.

TCRdb re-called the 5' RACE reads through MiXCR, storing one row per CDR3 protein. The sample consists of over 15,000 distinct CDR3 sequences, approximately 6.5% of them appearing once. The sample was lung tumor tissue, taken at surgery. The receptors come from a female donor with early-stage non-small cell lung cancer.

This clonotype has ten or more counts. This beta chain turned up in a library designed for alpha chains; as an off-target read, its abundance says little. The chain has TRBV27 and TRBJ2-1, with 7 bases aligning to TRBD1. Germline trimming cut 1 base from V and 1 base from J; bases unmatched to any gene: 7. The CDR3 is 17 amino acids. The germline V gene encodes CDR1 MNHEY and CDR2 SMNVEV (reference sequence). The CDR3 DNA follows: TGTGCCAGCAGTTTATGGCCCGGCAGGGGGTCCTACAATGAGCAGTTCTTC. Translation: CASSLWPGRGSYNEQFF.

This clonotype was detected ten times or more. Within a library made for alpha chains, this beta chain is off target, and its count is uninformative. The chain recombines TRBV12-3 or TRBV12-4 with TRBJ1-6; D is perhaps TRBD1 (5 bases). The ends were cut back, 9 bases at V and 9 bases at J, with 21 bases in the middle. This CDR3 is 15 amino acids long. The CDR3 reads CASKVGGTGGSPLHF. For the CDR3, the DNA is TGTGCCAGTAAGGTCGGGGGGACTGGTGGTTCACCCCTCCACTTT.

The table lists this clonotype with many counts. This beta chain is a stray read from a library made for alpha chains; its abundance is not meaningful. The chain employs TRBV9 and TRBJ1-6; D uncertain. The CDR3 has 17 residues. Trimming removed 0 bases at V and 7 bases at J, with 17 bases between. The germline V gene encodes CDR1 SGDLS and CDR2 YYNGEE. CDR3 amino acids: CASSVEAGPKPNSPLHF. The DNA of the CDR3 is TGTGCCAGCAGCGTAGAGGCGGGCCCGAAACCAAATTCACCCCTCCACTTT.

Comments on this clonotype: In a library made to pick up alpha chains, this beta chain is a stray read with a size that means little. The chain links TRBV5-4 to TRBJ2-7; maybe TRBD1 (5 bases). Germline V gene lookup returns CDR1 SGHNT and CDR2 YYREEE (reference sequence). The V end was cut by 4 bases, the J end by 5 bases, with 13 bases between. This CDR3 is built from 13 residues. CDR3: CASSSRQGHEQYF. DNA for the CDR3: TGTGCCAGCAGCAGCCGCCAGGGCCACGAGCAGTACTTC.

This clonotype occurred many times. The library was designed around alpha chains, so this beta chain is a stray read whose abundance carries little weight. The rearrangement joins TRBV3-1 to TRBJ2-7; a possible D gene is TRBD1 (6 bases). Trimming cost V 1 base and J 6 bases, with 10 bases left between them. This CDR3 comprises 13 residues. CDR1 and CDR2 (germline): LGHDT, YNNKEL (reference sequence). The CDR3 nucleotides are TGTGCCAGCAGCCAAGTACGAGGGGGCGAGCAGTACTTC. Protein sequence: CASSQVRGGEQYF.

This clonotype was picked up a small number of times. Found in a library prepared for alpha chains, this beta chain is an off-target read, and its abundance has little meaning. This chain uses TRBV12-3 or TRBV12-4 with TRBJ1-1; D not resolved. V was trimmed by 6 bases and J by 5 bases, leaving 10 bases between them. This CDR3 contains 12 residues. Written as DNA, the CDR3 is TGTGCCAGCAGCCGAGCCGGGACTGAAGCTTTCTTT. Its translation: CASSRAGTEAFF.

This clonotype has at least ten counts. Being off target in a library aimed at alpha chains, this beta chain has a size of little meaning. This rearrangement joins TRBV28 to TRBJ2-7; TRBD2 matches 13 bases. J lost 0 bases, V lost 5 bases, and 10 bases had no gene match. This CDR3 contains 18 residues. Germline values: CDR1 MDHEN, CDR2 SYDVKM. The CDR3 loop is CASSIGLAGAYDSYEQYF. CDR3 nucleotide sequence: TGTGCCAGCAGTATCGGACTAGCGGGGGCCTATGACTCCTACGAGCAGTACTTC.

This clonotype was found many times. The library was built for alpha chains, so this beta chain is an off-target read and its size means little. The rearrangement uses TRBV5-1 and TRBJ1-3; tentative D call: TRBD1 (6 bases). This CDR3 comprises 14 residues. Trimming took off 4 bases at V and 4 bases at J, with 12 bases between the two ends. Germline CDR1 reads SGHRS; CDR2 reads YFSETQ. CDR3 residues: CASSPGGPGNTIYF. Here the CDR3 DNA reads TGCGCCAGCAGCCCGGGGGGGCCAGGAAACACCATATATTTT.

In this sample, this clonotype turned up many times. This beta chain represents an off-target read in a library built for alpha chains; its size is of limited meaning. This chain connects TRBV6-5 to TRBJ1-2; D gene ambiguous. Germline CDR1 is MNHEY and CDR2 is SVGAGI. The V end was cut by 0 bases, the J end by 8 bases, with 19 bases between. The CDR3 loop spans 16 amino acids. In DNA form, the CDR3 reads TGTGCCAGCAGTTACTCAGGTGTTGAGGTTCTGGGAGGCTACACCTTC. It is translated as CASSYSGVEVLGGYTF.

In this sample, this clonotype is medium-sized (0.01 to 0.1%). This beta chain appears as a stray read in a library generated for alpha chains; its size is not informative. The chain employs TRBV6-6 and TRBJ2-3; D is undetermined. The CDR3 consists of 18 residues. V gave up 0 bases and J gave up 0 bases, with 16 bases separating them. Looked up from germline, CDR1 is MNHNY and CDR2 is SVGAGI (reference sequence). Here the CDR3 DNA reads TGTGCCAGCAGTTACTCATCGACGGCCGGATGGAGCACAGATACGCAGTATTTT. This gives the protein CASSYSSTAGWSTDTQYF.

This clonotype was counted a few times. The size of this beta chain means little, since it is a stray read in a library made for alpha chains. This chain uses TRBV12-5 with TRBJ2-2; D ambiguous. The germline CDR1 and CDR2 sequences are LGHNT and FRNRAP. CDR3 length: 15 residues. The ends were cut back, 5 bases at V and 2 bases at J, with 12 bases in the middle. The CDR3 is CASGAPRINTGELFF. In nucleotides, the CDR3 is TGTGCTAGTGGTGCCCCCAGGATCAACACCGGGGAGCTGTTTTTT.

There are a few counts of this clonotype. Within a library made for alpha chains, this beta chain is off target, and its count is uninformative. V gene TRBV3-1 combines with J gene TRBJ2-7; possibly TRBD1 for D (6 bases). The CDR3 has 13 amino acids. CDR1 and CDR2 from the germline V gene are LGHDT and YNNKEL (reference sequence). V was cut by 1 base and J by 2 bases, with 6 bases left in between. The CDR3, as DNA: TGTGCCAGCAGCCAAGGGACAGCCTACGAGCAGTACTTC. As protein: CASSQGTAYEQYF.

For this clonotype: In a library made to pick up alpha chains, this beta chain is a stray read with a size that means little. The genes are TRBV7-2 and TRBJ2-3; D may be TRBD1 (5 bases). Germline CDR1 and CDR2: SGHTA and FQGNSA. The CDR3 is 15 residues long. Trimming shortened V by 1 base and J by 0 bases, and 8 bases separated the two germline ends. DNA of the CDR3: TGTGCCAGCAGCTTAGAAGGGGCTAGCACAGATACGCAGTATTTT. Protein: CASSLEGASTDTQYF.

Regarding this clonotype: This beta chain lies outside the target of a library built for alpha chains; its clone size means little. The chain joins TRBV13 to TRBJ2-7; D gene ambiguous. The germline gives CDR1 PRHDT, CDR2 FYEKMQ (reference sequence). The ends were cut back, 1 base at V and 3 bases at J, with 1 base in the middle. This CDR3 spans 11 amino acids. CDR3 residues: CASSLDYEQYF. In DNA form, the CDR3 reads TGTGCCAGCAGCTTAGACTACGAGCAGTACTTC.

This clonotype has ten or more counts. In a library made to pick up alpha chains, this beta chain is a stray read with a size that means little. The rearrangement links TRBV6-2 or TRBV6-3 to TRBJ2-1; 11 nucleotides align to TRBD1. Unmatched junction bases numbered 10, after V lost 6 bases and J lost 6 bases. Germline V gives CDR1 MNHEY, CDR2 SVGEGT. This CDR3 comprises 16 residues. CDR3 in amino acids: CASRRLGQGAGNEQFF. As DNA, the CDR3 is TGTGCCAGCAGACGACTCGGACAGGGGGCGGGCAATGAGCAGTTCTTC.

The sample holds many counts of this clonotype. This beta chain is an unintended read in a library built for alpha chains; its size means little. This chain uses TRBV24-1 with TRBJ2-1; 12 bases are shared with TRBD1. V was pared by 3 bases and J by 6 bases, with 5 bases of the junction left unmatched. CDR1 is KGHDR and CDR2 is SFDVKD in the germline V gene. The CDR3 totals 16 residues. The CDR3 loop is CATSDPGTGGINEQFF. DNA for the CDR3: TGTGCCACCAGTGATCCCGGGACAGGGGGCATCAATGAGCAGTTCTTC.

Judged by abundance, this clonotype is medium-sized. This beta chain is a stray sequence in a library constructed for alpha chains; its clone size is not meaningful. The J gene is TRBJ2-3, the V gene TRBV7-2; TRBD1 or TRBD2 may be the D gene (6 bases each). Germline CDR1 SGHTA, CDR2 FQGNSA. Trimming removed 1 base at V and 2 bases at J, with 13 bases between. The CDR3 runs to 16 residues. In DNA form, the CDR3 reads TGTGCCAGCAGCTTAGGGCCGGGGGCTATCACAGATACGCAGTATTTT. It specifies CASSLGPGAITDTQYF.

Concerning this clonotype: This beta chain came through as a stray read in a library set up for alpha chains, and its size says little. For the CDR3, the DNA is TGCAGTGCTAGAGTCCCCCGAGCTAGCGGGGGGAGACGGGAGCAGTTCTTC. It encodes CSARVPRASGGRREQFF. The chain combines TRBV20-1 with TRBJ2-1; TRBD2 matches 11 bases. Trimming took 1 base from V and 10 from J; bases not matched to a gene: 15. Germline-derived CDR1 and CDR2 are DFQATT and SNEGSKA (reference sequence). This CDR3 is built from 17 residues.

The sample holds many counts of this clonotype. Because this beta chain is a stray read in a library intended to capture alpha chains, its abundance should not be given much weight. The chain carries TRBV7-8 and TRBJ1-2; D gene uncertain. Trimming stripped 0 bases from V and 7 bases from J, with 3 bases between. In germline, CDR1 is SGHVS, CDR2 FQNEAQ. The CDR3 loop spans 11 amino acids. The CDR3 loop is CASSLAGGYTF. CDR3 DNA sequence: TGTGCCAGCAGCTTAGCCGGTGGCTACACCTTC.

At least ten counts were recorded for this clonotype. This beta chain turned up in a library designed for alpha chains; as an off-target read, its abundance says little. The CDR3: CATSEALAGGGETQYF. DNA of the CDR3: TGTGCCACCAGTGAGGCACTAGCGGGGGGAGGAGAGACCCAGTACTTC. This chain connects TRBV24-1 to TRBJ2-5; 12 bases are shared with TRBD2. Germline CDR1 KGHDR, CDR2 SFDVKD. After removal of 4 bases from V and 4 bases from J, the junction contained 6 bases not matched to a gene. The length of the CDR3 is 16 residues.

This clonotype was detected many times. Because the library targeted alpha chains, this beta chain is an off-target read whose size means little. The rearrangement uses TRBV5-1 and TRBJ2-7, with a possible D match to TRBD2 (6 bases). Germline CDR1 SGHRS, CDR2 YFSETQ. This CDR3 region has 14 residues. Trimming took 4 bases from V and 0 from J, leaving 11 bases between them. Here the CDR3 reads CASSPGLSSYEQYF. The CDR3 DNA reads TGCGCCAGCAGCCCGGGACTCAGCTCCTACGAGCAGTACTTC.

Turning to this clonotype: A much larger clone is a single base away; this may be a read error. This beta chain lies outside the target of a library built for alpha chains; its clone size means little. The gene calls are TRBV6-2 or TRBV6-3 and TRBJ1-1; no reliable D call. The germline V gene has CDR1 MNHEY and CDR2 SVGEGT. The CDR3 runs to 15 residues. Trimming stripped 6 bases from V and 1 base from J, with 15 bases between. The CDR3, as DNA: TGTGCCAGCAGCACGCGGTCCGGACGGAACACTGAAGCTTTCTTT. Encoded protein: CASSTRSGRNTEAFF.

This clonotype showed up just a few times. This beta chain represents an off-target read in a library built for alpha chains; its size is of limited meaning. The rearrangement uses TRBV27 and TRBJ2-5; 7 nucleotides line up with TRBD2. The V gene end was trimmed by 8 bases and the J gene end by 3 bases; junction bases not matched to a gene: 12. The CDR3 contains 15 residues. In germline, CDR1 is MNHEY, CDR2 SMNVEV (reference sequence). The CDR3 here is CASQIGGGFEETQYF. The CDR3 DNA sequence: TGTGCCAGCCAAATTGGGGGGGGATTCGAAGAGACCCAGTACTTC.

This clonotype was counted ten times or more. This beta chain is a stray read from a library made for alpha chains; its abundance is not meaningful. This sequence joins TRBV5-1 and TRBJ1-2; no definite D call. There are 14 residues in the CDR3. Germline V gene sequence: CDR1 SGHRS, CDR2 YFSETQ. Trimming stripped 4 bases from V and 6 bases from J, with 16 bases between. For the CDR3, the DNA is TGCGCCAGCAGCCCCCGGGGTGATGTACATGGCTACACCTTC. It yields the protein CASSPRGDVHGYTF.

This clonotype counts as medium-sized. A library made for alpha chains picked up this beta chain off target, so its size means little. This chain connects TRBV7-3 to TRBJ1-1, with D perhaps matching TRBD1 (5 bases). V dropped 3 bases and J dropped 4 bases, with 12 bases sitting between them. The CDR3 contains 14 residues. CDR1 is SGHTA and CDR2 is FQGTGA in the germline V gene. CDR3 DNA: TGTGCCAGCAGCTTCGGGGCAGGGTCCACTGAAGCTTTCTTT. Its translation is CASSFGAGSTEAFF.

This clonotype appeared a few times. Being off target in a library aimed at alpha chains, this beta chain has a size of little meaning. The chain employs TRBV7-9 and TRBJ1-2; weak D call: TRBD1 (6 bases). Germline lookup yields CDR1 SEHNR and CDR2 FQNEAQ (reference sequence). This CDR3 contains 15 residues. V gave up 7 bases and J gave up 0 bases, with 15 bases separating them. The CDR3 region is CASKSWGAANYGYTF. The CDR3, as DNA: TGTGCCAGCAAATCTTGGGGGGCAGCTAACTATGGCTACACCTTC.

This clonotype was detected many times. This beta chain is an unintended read in a library built for alpha chains; its size means little. The chain employs TRBV7-2 and TRBJ1-2, with D uncertain. The CDR3 sequence is 12 residues long. Trimming removed 3 bases from V and 5 bases from J, with 7 bases in between. Germline lookup yields CDR1 SGHTA and CDR2 FQGNSA. In DNA, the CDR3 is TGTGCCAGCAGCTTTGCGAGGTATGGCTACACCTTC. It encodes CASSFARYGYTF.

Worth noting for this clonotype: This could be a read error, since a much larger clone is one nucleotide away. This beta chain was picked up by a library intended for alpha chains and is off target, so its count carries little meaning. V is TRBV18 and J is TRBJ1-5; no reliable D call. The CDR3 is 13 amino acids. Germline V gene lookup returns CDR1 KGHSH and CDR2 LQKENI. The CDR3 nucleotides read TGTGCCAGCTCCTCTACGCTCAATCGGCCCCAGCATTTT. Protein product: CASSSTLNRPQHF.

This clonotype has at least ten counts. This beta chain appears as a stray read in a library generated for alpha chains; its size is not informative. V is TRBV5-1 and J is TRBJ2-6; no reliable D call. Germline V gives CDR1 SGHRS, CDR2 YFSETQ. Trimming pared 0 bases from V and 0 bases from J, leaving 10 bases between. The length of the CDR3 is 17 residues. The chain's CDR3 is CASSLAWVGSGANVLTF. The DNA for the CDR3 is TGCGCCAGCAGCTTGGCCTGGGTGGGCTCTGGGGCCAACGTCCTGACTTTC.

This clonotype has at least ten counts. In a library made to pick up alpha chains, this beta chain is a stray read with a size that means little. The chain is built from TRBV3-1 and TRBJ1-2; TRBD1 might be the D (6 bases). The CDR3 has 14 residues. V lost 2 bases to trimming and J lost 6 bases, with 13 bases between them. The germline V gene has CDR1 LGHDT and CDR2 YNNKEL (reference sequence). The CDR3 loop reads CASSQNFGGHGYTF. The DNA for the CDR3 is TGTGCCAGCAGCCAAAATTTCGGGGGCCATGGCTACACCTTC.